In its sample, the clone carrying this TCR beta chain was seen once. Its antigen is currently unknown. This sample is part of a study of radiation and T cells in renal cell carcinoma. The CDR3 is 13 amino acids. The germline gives CDR1 GTSNPN, CDR2 SVGIG (reference sequence). Trimming took off 5 bases at V and 10 bases at J, with 19 bases between the two ends. Time point meaning: baseline pretreatment blood. The treatment was: 15 Gy SBRT to primary tumor, nephrectomy 4 weeks later. Overall study findings and caveats: Without pretreatment biopsies, baseline tumor clonotype presence was undetermined.

The assay was immunoSEQ multiplex PCR, and TCRdb's table has in-frame clones only and misses some. The sample yields about 150,000 clones, less than 90% seen once. The sequence was collected from a woman in her seventies with renal cell carcinoma. The source was blood, collected from a patient whose treatment included radiotherapy and nephrectomy. V usage is TRBV30 and J usage is TRBJ2-3, with D perhaps given as TRBD1 or TRBD2 (5 bases each). This CDR3 reads CAWYSGAGMAQYF. For the CDR3, the DNA is TGTGCCTGGTACTCCGGGGCCGGGATGGCGCAGTATTTT.